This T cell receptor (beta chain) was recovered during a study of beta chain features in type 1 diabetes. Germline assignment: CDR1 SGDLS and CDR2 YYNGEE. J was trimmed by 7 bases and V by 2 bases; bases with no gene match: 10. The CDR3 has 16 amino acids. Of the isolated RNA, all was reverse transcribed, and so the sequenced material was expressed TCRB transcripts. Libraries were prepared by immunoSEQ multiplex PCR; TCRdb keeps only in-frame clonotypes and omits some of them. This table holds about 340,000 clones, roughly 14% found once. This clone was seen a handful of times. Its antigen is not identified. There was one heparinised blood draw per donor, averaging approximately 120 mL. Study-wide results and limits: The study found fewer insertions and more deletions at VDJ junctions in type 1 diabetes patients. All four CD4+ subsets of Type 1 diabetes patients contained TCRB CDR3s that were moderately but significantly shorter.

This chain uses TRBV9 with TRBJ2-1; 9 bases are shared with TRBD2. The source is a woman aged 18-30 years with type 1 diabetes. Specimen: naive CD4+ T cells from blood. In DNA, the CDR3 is TGTGCCAGCAGCGTCCTAAGCGCGGGAGGGGGAAATGAGCAGTTCTTC. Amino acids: CASSVLSAGGGNEQFF.